This T cell receptor beta chain originates from a study of blood T cells in healthy people across ages. Study in general: Per every two T cells, about one barcoded beta molecule was captured by template switching.

Together with a sample-barcoded 5' primer, a J-beta primer mix was included in a second PCR lasting about 7 to 12 cycles. Each CDR3 protein gets one entry after TCRdb re-called the 5' RACE reads with MiXCR. The sample consists of 1.8 million or so distinct CDR3 sequences, 35% to 50% of them appearing once. Germline CDR1 is MNHEY and CDR2 is SVGAGI. The CDR3 totals 16 residues. With regard to this clonotype: The germline gene is not matched at one end of the junction; a read error may be the cause.

The TCR sequence derives from a human donor in good health. Source material: blood. This chain connects TRBV6-5 to TRBJ2-5, with D perhaps TRBD1 or TRBD2 (5 bases each). In DNA, the CDR3 is TGTACCAGCAGTAACCAACGGGGCCCCGATTTGGAGACCCAGTACTTC. Protein sequence: CTSSNQRGPDLETQYF.